This paragraph reports one T cell receptor delta chain. A far larger clone is off by one base, so a read error is likely. Different DNA sequences within this sample yield the same CDR3. TCRdb re-called the reads using CATT. Of roughly 2,000 delta-chain clones listed, 5.5% to 8% were seen once; the top ten hold about an eighth. The record originates from a study of gamma-delta chains in newborns, infants, children. This receptor was obtained from a child who was a newborn, infant or young child, either healthy, febrile or measles-vaccinated (not recorded which). The specimen was blood.

CDR3 amino acids: CACDTVTGGYAWDTRQMFF. The DNA for the CDR3 is TGTGCCTGCGACACCGTTACTGGGGGATACGCCTGGGACACCCGACAGATGTTTTTC. The V call is TRDV2, the J call TRDJ3; 13 nucleotides align to TRDD3. CDR3 size: 19 residues. CDR1 GEAIGNYY and CDR2 EKD come from the germline V gene.